This T cell receptor (beta chain) was sequenced for a study of T cell therapy after organ transplantation. Generated by immunoSEQ multiplex PCR, the TCRdb table keeps only in-frame clones and is missing some. Of approximately 52,000 clones in the sample, about 95% were seen once. These transplant recipients had drug-resistant or recurrent cytomegalovirus infection. Remarks on this clone: Antigen specificity is unknown.

Broader study findings: In nonresponders, large pretherapy expansions changed minimally after therapy. CD8 clonality fold change after therapy inversely tracked pretherapy clonality. Post-therapy reconstitution appeared to include transferred and endogenous clonotypes.

The CDR3 consists of 15 residues. Germline V gives CDR1 MGHRA, CDR2 YSYEKL. V was clipped by 2 bases and J by 4 bases; unmatched bases: 7. The genes are TRBV4-1 and TRBJ2-7, with TRBD1 matching over 8 bases. The sample in question was CD8+ T cells from blood, obtained before autologous CMV-specific T cell therapy. This clonotype originated in a human patient who had received a solid organ transplant and had CMV disease. CDR3 sequence reads: CASSQLTGARYEQYF. For the CDR3, the DNA is TGCGCCAGCAGCCAACTGACAGGGGCAAGGTACGAGCAGTACTTC.